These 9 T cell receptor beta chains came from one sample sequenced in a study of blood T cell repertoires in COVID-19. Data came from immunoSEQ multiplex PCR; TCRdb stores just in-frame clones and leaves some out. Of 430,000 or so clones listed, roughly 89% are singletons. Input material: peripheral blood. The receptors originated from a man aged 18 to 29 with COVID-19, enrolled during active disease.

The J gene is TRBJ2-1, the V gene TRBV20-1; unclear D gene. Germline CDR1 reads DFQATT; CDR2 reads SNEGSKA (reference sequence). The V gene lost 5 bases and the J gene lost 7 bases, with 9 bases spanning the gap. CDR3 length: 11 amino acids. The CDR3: CSAAPVNEQFF. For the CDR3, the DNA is TGCAGTGCTGCACCAGTAAATGAGCAGTTCTTC.

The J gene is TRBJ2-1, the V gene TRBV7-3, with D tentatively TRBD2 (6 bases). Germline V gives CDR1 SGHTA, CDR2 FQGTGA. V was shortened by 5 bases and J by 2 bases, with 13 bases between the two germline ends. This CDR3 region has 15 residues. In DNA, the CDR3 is TGTGCCAGCAGCCCTGGACTAACCACCTACAATGAGCAGTTCTTC. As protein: CASSPGLTTYNEQFF.

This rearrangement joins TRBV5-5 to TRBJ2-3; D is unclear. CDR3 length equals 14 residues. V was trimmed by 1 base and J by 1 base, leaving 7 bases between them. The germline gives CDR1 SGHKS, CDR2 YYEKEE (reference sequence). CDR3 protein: CASSLISGTDTQYF. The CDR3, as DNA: TGTGCCAGCAGCTTGATTTCTGGCACAGATACGCAGTATTTT.

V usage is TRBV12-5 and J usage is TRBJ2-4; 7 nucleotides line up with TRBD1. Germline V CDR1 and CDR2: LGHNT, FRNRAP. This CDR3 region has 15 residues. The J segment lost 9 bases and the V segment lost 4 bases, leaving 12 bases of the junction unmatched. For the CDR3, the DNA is TGTGCTAGTGGTTCCCAGAGAGGGGGCCTTGGCATTCAGTACTTC. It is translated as CASGSQRGGLGIQYF.

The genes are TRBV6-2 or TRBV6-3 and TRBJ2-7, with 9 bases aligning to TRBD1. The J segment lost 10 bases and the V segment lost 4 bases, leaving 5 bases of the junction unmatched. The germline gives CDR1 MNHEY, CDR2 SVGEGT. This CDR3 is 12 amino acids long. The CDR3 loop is CASSFGTGTQYF. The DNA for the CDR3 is TGTGCCAGCAGTTTTGGGACAGGGACTCAGTACTTC.

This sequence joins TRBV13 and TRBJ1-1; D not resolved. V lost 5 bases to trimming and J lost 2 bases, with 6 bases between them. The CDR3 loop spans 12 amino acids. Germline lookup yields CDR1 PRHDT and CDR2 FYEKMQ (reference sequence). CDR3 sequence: CASSPDNTEAFF. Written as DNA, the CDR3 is TGTGCCAGCAGCCCAGATAACACTGAAGCTTTCTTT.

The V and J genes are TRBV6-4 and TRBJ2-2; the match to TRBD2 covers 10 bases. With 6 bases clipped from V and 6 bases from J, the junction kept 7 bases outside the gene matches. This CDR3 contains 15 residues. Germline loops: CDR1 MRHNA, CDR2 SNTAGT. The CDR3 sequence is CASRDRTSGSGELFF. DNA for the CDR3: TGTGCCAGCAGAGACCGGACTAGCGGCTCCGGGGAGCTGTTTTTT.

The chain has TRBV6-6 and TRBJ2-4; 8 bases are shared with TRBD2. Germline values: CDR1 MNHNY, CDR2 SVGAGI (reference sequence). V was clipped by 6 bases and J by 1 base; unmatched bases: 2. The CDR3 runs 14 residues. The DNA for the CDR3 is TGTGCCAGCAGCGGGGGGGCTGCCAAAAACATTCAGTACTTC. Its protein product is CASSGGAAKNIQYF.

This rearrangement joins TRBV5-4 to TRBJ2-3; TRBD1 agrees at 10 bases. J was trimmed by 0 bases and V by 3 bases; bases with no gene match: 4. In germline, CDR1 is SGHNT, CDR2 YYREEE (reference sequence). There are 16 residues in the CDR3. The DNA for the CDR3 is TGTGCCAGCAGCTCCCCGGGACAGGGGAGCACAGATACGCAGTATTTT. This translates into CASSSPGQGSTDTQYF.